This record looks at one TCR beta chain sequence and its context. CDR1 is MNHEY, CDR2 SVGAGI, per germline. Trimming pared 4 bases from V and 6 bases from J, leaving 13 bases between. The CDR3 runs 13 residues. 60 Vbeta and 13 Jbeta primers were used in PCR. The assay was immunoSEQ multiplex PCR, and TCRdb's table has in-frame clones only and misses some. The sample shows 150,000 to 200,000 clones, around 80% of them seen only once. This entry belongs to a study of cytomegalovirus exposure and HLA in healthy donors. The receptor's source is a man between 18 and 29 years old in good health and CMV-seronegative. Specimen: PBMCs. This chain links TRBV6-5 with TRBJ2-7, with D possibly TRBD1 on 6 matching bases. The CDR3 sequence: CASSSEDRFEQYF. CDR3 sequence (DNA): TGTGCCAGCAGTTCCGAGGACAGATTCGAGCAGTACTTC.